Listed below are T cell receptor beta chains from one sample, sequenced in a study of blood T cell repertoires in COVID-19. Assay: immunoSEQ multiplex PCR; the TCRdb copy retains only in-frame clones and omits some. The table shows around 210,000 clones, with less than 90% occurring only once. The specimen was peripheral blood. These receptors were collected from a woman in her sixties or seventies with acute or convalescent COVID-19. CDR3s include the opening cysteine and the closing phenylalanine or tryptophan. A D gene is named only where the DNA matches it firmly. Not all rows give a size; the values are once, few, many and, for expanded clones, a class.

J gene | clone size | D gene | V gene | CDR3 protein | CDR3 DNA
TRBJ2-2 | - | TRBD2 | TRBV5-1 | CASSSTSGMNTGELFF | TGCGCCAGCAGCTCGACTAGCGGGATGAACACCGGGGAGCTGTTTTTT
TRBJ2-5 | - | TRBD2 | TRBV7-2 | CASSLARGGRGETQYF | TGTGCCAGCAGCTTGGCAAGGGGCGGGAGGGGAGAGACCCAGTACTTC
TRBJ1-1 | - | - | TRBV5-1 | CASSLFSRSNTEAFF | TGCGCCAGCAGCTTGTTCTCCAGGTCGAACACTGAAGCTTTCTTT
TRBJ2-7 | - | TRBD1 | TRBV6-5 | CASGGDRGLYEQYF | TGTGCCAGCGGGGGGGACAGGGGACTCTACGAGCAGTACTTC
TRBJ2-1 | - | TRBD1 | TRBV3-1/TRBV3-2 | CASSYGQGFHNEQFF | TGTGCCAGCAGCTACGGACAGGGGTTCCACAATGAGCAGTTCTTC
TRBJ2-3 | - | TRBD2 | TRBV7-2 | CASSPYRLAVGGDTQYF | TGTGCCAGCAGCCCCTACCGGCTAGCGGTCGGGGGGGATACGCAGTATTTT
TRBJ2-1 | - | - | TRBV4-3 | CASSHASRGIPNEQFF | TGCGCCAGCAGCCACGCCTCTAGGGGGATCCCCAATGAGCAGTTCTTC
TRBJ1-1 | - | - | TRBV28 | CASSSYRTGPINTEAFF | TGTGCCAGCAGTTCCTATCGAACGGGTCCTATTAACACTGAAGCTTTCTTT
TRBJ2-6 | - | - | TRBV6-5 | CASSLRGAGANVLTF | TGTGCCAGCAGCCTCCGCGGAGCGGGGGCCAACGTCCTGACTTTC
TRBJ1-1 | - | - | TRBV19 | CASSDRKTEAFF | TGTGCCAGTTCGGACAGAAAGACTGAAGCTTTCTTT
TRBJ1-2 | - | - | TRBV28 | CASSLNHRDGYTF | TGTGCCAGCAGTTTAAATCACAGGGATGGCTACACCTTC
TRBJ1-4 | - | TRBD1 | TRBV19 | CASSTRDRSNEKLFF | TGTGCCAGTAGTACCCGGGACAGAAGCAATGAAAAACTGTTTTTT
TRBJ2-6 | - | TRBD2 | TRBV24-1 | CATSHGRSTGANVLTF | TGTGCCACCAGTCACGGGAGGAGCACTGGGGCCAACGTCCTGACTTTC
TRBJ2-1 | - | TRBD2 | TRBV24-1 | CATSDPGLAGSYNEQFF | TGTGCCACCAGTGACCCCGGACTAGCGGGCTCCTACAATGAGCAGTTCTTC
TRBJ1-2 | - | - | TRBV7-9 | CASSLAFLVGYTF | TGTGCCAGCAGCTTAGCCTTCCTCGTCGGCTACACCTTC
TRBJ2-7 | - | TRBD2 | TRBV6-6 | CASSYEGLAGHEQYF | TGTGCCAGCAGTTACGAGGGACTAGCGGGTCACGAGCAGTACTTC
TRBJ1-2 | few | TRBD1 | TRBV28 | CASSWDRAYGYTF | TGTGCCAGCAGTTGGGACAGGGCCTATGGCTACACCTTC
TRBJ1-1 | - | - | TRBV4-3 | CASSQDWQSRRNTEAFF | TGCGCCAGCAGCCAAGACTGGCAGTCTCGAAGGAACACTGAAGCTTTCTTT
TRBJ1-5 | once | TRBD1 | TRBV28 | CASRPTGGLNQPQHF | TGTGCCAGCAGGCCCACAGGGGGCCTGAATCAGCCCCAGCATTTT
TRBJ1-5 | - | - | TRBV18 | CASSPSWQRHQPQHF | TGTGCCAGCTCACCCTCGTGGCAGCGCCATCAGCCCCAGCATTTT
TRBJ1-6 | - | - | TRBV10-3 | CAISELAGVRSPLHF | TGTGCCATCAGTGAGTTAGCAGGGGTACGCTCACCCCTCCACTTT
TRBJ1-5 | - | - | TRBV6-6 | CASSTGPQPQHF | TGTGCCAGCAGCACAGGGCCGCAGCCCCAGCATTTT
TRBJ1-1 | - | - | TRBV5-1 | CASSFAGLGDTEAFF | TGCGCCAGCAGCTTTGCGGGATTGGGGGACACTGAAGCTTTCTTT
TRBJ1-4 | - | - | TRBV28 | CASSLSRAFEKLFF | TGTGCCAGCAGTTTATCCAGGGCGTTTGAAAAACTGTTTTTT
TRBJ2-3 | - | - | TRBV7-2 | CASSLNRVTSTDTQYF | TGTGCCAGCAGCTTGAACAGGGTAACTAGCACAGATACGCAGTATTTT
TRBJ2-7 | - | - | TRBV5-4 | CASSLGQEAFNEQYF | TGTGCCAGCAGCTTGGGACAGGAGGCTTTCAACGAGCAGTACTTC
TRBJ2-5 | - | - | TRBV5-1 | CASSLQETQYF | TGCGCCAGCAGCCTACAAGAGACCCAGTACTTC
TRBJ2-5 | - | - | TRBV5-1 | CASSSRTSETQYF | TGCGCCAGCTCTTCTCGGACATCCGAGACCCAGTACTTC